A single sample is the source of the 12 T cell receptor beta chains below, sequenced in a study of T cell changes during pregnancy in multiple sclerosis. Sequencing used immunoSEQ multiplex PCR; TCRdb keeps in-frame clones, though not all of them. The table includes 70,000 to 95,000 clones, approximately 92% detected once. The material was peripheral blood, obtained in the second trimester of pregnancy. These receptors all stem from a female donor in good health, enrolled as a control in a pregnancy study.

The gene calls are TRBV7-3 and TRBJ2-3; D is possibly TRBD2 (7 bases). This CDR3 comprises 20 residues. CDR1 SGHTA and CDR2 FQGTGA come from the germline V gene. Trimming cost V 1 base and J 4 bases, with 27 bases left between them. The CDR3 is CASSLIRWVGGGGCSDTQYF. CDR3 coding DNA: TGTGCCAGCAGCTTAATAAGGTGGGTAGGAGGGGGGGGCTGTTCAGATACGCAGTATTTT.

CDR3 sequence reads: CASSLSSPVHF. The CDR3 DNA reads as TGCGCCAGCAGCTTATCGTCTCCAGTTCACTTT. V and J are TRBV5-1 and TRBJ1-6; D is undetermined. The CDR3 totals 11 residues. Germline values: CDR1 SGHRS, CDR2 YFSETQ. Trimming removed 2 bases from V and 19 bases from J, with 13 bases in between.

V gene TRBV7-8 combines with J gene TRBJ2-3; 12 nucleotides agree with TRBD2. The germline CDR1 and CDR2 sequences are SGHVS and FQNEAQ. V shed 9 bases and J 1 base; nucleotides not matched to a gene: 11. The CDR3 covers 17 residues. CDR3 loop: CASGPGLAGPRTDTQYF. The CDR3 bases are TGTGCCAGTGGACCGGGACTAGCGGGCCCCCGCACAGATACGCAGTATTTT.

This sequence joins TRBV4-1 and TRBJ2-7; TRBD1 might be the D (6 bases). This CDR3 has 15 amino acids. V lost 1 base and J lost 4, with 14 bases in between. The V gene's germline CDR1 is MGHRA and CDR2 YSYEKL. CDR3 sequence (DNA): TGCGCCAGCAGCCAAGTATGGTCAGGGGAATACGAGCAGTACTTC. Its translation: CASSQVWSGEYEQYF.

The chain combines TRBV27 with TRBJ2-6, with D uncertain. The germline V gene has CDR1 MNHEY and CDR2 SMNVEV (reference sequence). V was trimmed by 2 bases and J by 1 base, leaving 3 bases between them. The CDR3 totals 14 residues. CDR3 nucleotide sequence: TGTGCCAGCAGTTTAACTTCTGGGGCCAACGTCCTGACTTTC. The encoded protein is CASSLTSGANVLTF.

V and J are TRBV4-1 and TRBJ2-1; 7 nucleotides align to TRBD2. The CDR3 loop spans 18 amino acids. Trimming cost V 1 base and J 0 bases; bases outside gene matches: 9. CDR1 MGHRA and CDR2 YSYEKL come from the germline V gene. CDR3 in amino acids: CASSQGDKRGSSYNEQFF. The DNA for the CDR3 is TGCGCCAGCAGCCAAGGTGATAAGCGGGGAAGCTCCTACAATGAGCAGTTCTTC.

This chain joins TRBV7-9 and TRBJ1-3; 7 bases are a match to TRBD1. CDR3 length equals 19 residues. Germline CDR1 SEHNR, CDR2 FQNEAQ (reference sequence). V shed 4 bases and J 2 bases; nucleotides not matched to a gene: 17. In nucleotides, the CDR3 is TGTGCCAGCAGCTCAAGGCGGGCAGGGGGTAGTAGTACTGGAAACACCATATATTTT. Encoded protein: CASSSRRAGGSSTGNTIYF.

This rearrangement joins TRBV7-2 to TRBJ1-2; 8 nucleotides match TRBD1. V shed 5 bases, J shed 6 bases, and the junction held 11 bases outside the gene matches. CDR3 length: 15 residues. Germline V gene lookup returns CDR1 SGHTA and CDR2 FQGNSA. DNA of the CDR3: TGTGCCAGCAGCCTGGCTGGCCAGGGGGCGCATGGCTACACCTTC. It yields the protein CASSLAGQGAHGYTF.

This rearrangement joins TRBV7-9 to TRBJ1-3, with D unresolved. CDR1 is SEHNR and CDR2 is FQNEAQ in the germline V gene (reference sequence). V lost 7 bases and J 0 bases, leaving 4 bases between the germline ends. The CDR3 length is 12 residues. The CDR3 nucleotides read TGTGCCAGCATCCACTCTGGAAACACCATATATTTT. Translation: CASIHSGNTIYF.

J is TRBJ1-1 and V is TRBV7-2; no clear D. This CDR3 region has 12 residues. The V gene's germline CDR1 is SGHTA and CDR2 FQGNSA. V was pared by 4 bases and J by 9 bases, with 12 bases between. In DNA form, the CDR3 reads TGTGCCAGCAGCTCCCCGGGAAAGAAAGCTTTCTTT. Translating it yields CASSSPGKKAFF.

The V gene is TRBV5-1, the J gene TRBJ1-1, with unresolved D. V lost 0 bases and J 2 bases, leaving 5 bases between the germline ends. The CDR3 spans 13 residues. Germline assignment: CDR1 SGHRS and CDR2 YFSETQ. The CDR3 region is CASSLDPNTEAFF. CDR3 DNA: TGCGCCAGCAGCTTGGATCCTAACACTGAAGCTTTCTTT. Filled out from reference TRBV5-1 and TRBJ1-1, the complete variable domain reads KAGVTQTPRYLIKTRGQQVTLSCSPISGHRSVSWYQQTPGQGLQFLFEYFSETQRNKGNFPGRFSGRQFSNSRSEMNVSTLELGDSALYLCASSLDPNTEAFFGQGTRLTVV.

J is TRBJ2-1 and V is TRBV7-2, with 10 bases identical to TRBD2. Germline CDR1 and CDR2: SGHTA and FQGNSA. The CDR3 is made up of 17 amino acids. V dropped 4 bases and J dropped 5; count of bases not matched to a gene: 11. The CDR3 DNA reads as TGTGCCAGCAGCTCCCATCCGGCAGCGGGGGGGCACAATGAGCAGTTCTTC. This gives the protein CASSSHPAAGGHNEQFF. Full variable domain (outside the CDR3, taken from reference TRBV7-2 and TRBJ2-1): GAGVSQSPSNKVTEKGKDVELRCDPISGHTALYWYRQSLGQGLEFLIYFQGNSAPDKSGLPSDRFSAERTGGSVSTLTIQRTQQEDSAVYLCASSSHPAAGGHNEQFFGPGTRLTVL.